The 15 T cell receptor beta chains below come from one sample, sequenced in a study of cytomegalovirus exposure and HLA in healthy donors. PCR primers comprised 60 Vbeta and 13 Jbeta primers. The data were produced by immunoSEQ multiplex PCR, yet TCRdb's version contains in-frame clones alone and is incomplete. The sample records about 250,000 clones, 80% to 95% being singletons. Material: PBMCs. Receptors originate from a girl aged 2 to 10 in good health and CMV-seronegative.

The chain uses TRBV2 and TRBJ2-1; 7 bases agree with TRBD2. The length of the CDR3 is 16 residues. Germline values: CDR1 SNHLY, CDR2 FYNNEI. The V and J ends lost 4 bases and 5 bases, in that order; junction bases with no gene match: 11. For the CDR3, the DNA is TGTGCCAGCAGTGTTGACGGGAGGACGTATAACAATGAGCAGTTCTTC. Residues: CASSVDGRTYNNEQFF.

The chain recombines TRBV18 with TRBJ1-2, with a weak D call TRBD1 (6 bases). Deletions cut 2 bases from V and 6 bases from J, with 10 bases between. This CDR3 comprises 13 residues. From germline, CDR1 is KGHSH and CDR2 LQKENI. The CDR3 protein is CASSPYRDDGYTF. CDR3 nucleotide sequence: TGTGCCAGCTCACCATACAGGGACGATGGCTACACCTTC.

The rearrangement joins TRBV30 to TRBJ2-7; D possibly corresponds to TRBD1 (5 bases). V dropped 4 bases and J dropped 1 base, with 8 bases sitting between them. Germline V gene data show CDR1 as GTSNPN and CDR2 as SVGIG (reference sequence). CDR3 length equals 12 residues. CDR3 nucleotide sequence: TGTGCCTGGACCAGGGAATCCTACGAGCAGTACTTC. This sequence encodes CAWTRESYEQYF.

The rearrangement links TRBV18 to TRBJ1-2, with D uncertain. V lost 3 bases to trimming and J lost 4 bases, with 15 bases between them. This CDR3 has 15 residues. The germline V gene has CDR1 KGHSH and CDR2 LQKENI. This CDR3 reads CASSPLPGDIYGYTF. In DNA form, the CDR3 reads TGTGCCAGCTCACCGCTTCCGGGAGACATCTATGGCTACACCTTC. The complete variable domain, with remaining parts taken from reference TRBV18 and TRBJ1-2, reads NAGVMQNPRHLVRRRGQEARLRCSPMKGHSHVYWYRQLPEEGLKFMVYLQKENIIDESGMPKERFSAEFPKEGPSILRIQQVVRGDSAAYFCASSPLPGDIYGYTFGSGTRLTVV.

The chain combines TRBV5-1 with TRBJ1-5; D is perhaps TRBD1 (6 bases). Looked up from germline, CDR1 is SGHRS and CDR2 is YFSETQ. The V end was cut by 3 bases, the J end by 4 bases, with 11 bases between. This CDR3 spans 14 amino acids. Here the CDR3 DNA reads TGCGCCAGCAGCTCGACAGGCGGAAATCAGCCCCAGCATTTT. This translates into CASSSTGGNQPQHF.

The chain is built from TRBV5-6 and TRBJ2-5; weak D call: TRBD2 (5 bases). Between the trimmed V and J ends, which lost 3 bases and 9 bases, there was a span of 15 bases. Germline CDR1 and CDR2: SGHDT and YYEEEE. The CDR3 has 13 amino acids. CDR3 nucleotides: TGTGCCAGCAGCTCCGACCCCAAGGAGGCCCAGTACTTC. Protein: CASSSDPKEAQYF.

This sequence joins TRBV30 and TRBJ2-3, with 9 bases that match TRBD2. The V gene's germline CDR1 is GTSNPN and CDR2 SVGIG (reference sequence). With 1 base clipped from V and 2 bases from J, the junction kept 7 bases outside the gene matches. The CDR3 is made up of 16 amino acids. The CDR3 reads CAWSGAAGGPTDTQYF. CDR3 coding DNA: TGTGCCTGGAGTGGGGCGGCGGGGGGGCCCACAGATACGCAGTATTTT.

This rearrangement joins TRBV5-6 to TRBJ1-2, with TRBD1 identical over 8 bases. The CDR3 totals 13 residues. V shed 2 bases, J shed 7 bases, and the junction held 4 bases outside the gene matches. The V gene's germline CDR1 is SGHDT and CDR2 YYEEEE. In nucleotides, the CDR3 is TGTGCCAGCAGCTTCGGCAGGGGGCTTGGCTACACCTTC. It translates to CASSFGRGLGYTF.

The gene calls are TRBV29-1 and TRBJ1-1, with unresolved D. The V end was cut by 4 bases, the J end by 1 base, with 4 bases between. The CDR3 is made up of 11 amino acids. In germline, CDR1 is SQVTM, CDR2 ANQGSEA. The CDR3 coding sequence is TGCAGCGTTGGACAGAACACTGAAGCTTTCTTT. Encoded protein: CSVGQNTEAFF.

This chain connects TRBV4-2 to TRBJ1-4; no clear D. V lost 3 bases and J 7 bases, leaving 24 bases between the germline ends. Germline CDR1 LGHNA, CDR2 YNFKEQ. The CDR3 has 18 amino acids. The CDR3 sequence: CASSQAPLWAIEGEKLFF. The CDR3 bases are TGTGCCAGCAGCCAGGCGCCATTGTGGGCGATAGAGGGTGAAAAACTGTTTTTT.

The genes are TRBV6-1 and TRBJ1-1; TRBD1 aligns across 7 bases. There are 15 residues in the CDR3. V was pared by 1 base and J by 4 bases, with 6 bases of the junction left unmatched. Germline lookup yields CDR1 MNHNS and CDR2 SASEGT. The CDR3 nucleotides are TGTGCCAGCAGTGAAGTACAGGGGATGAGCACTGAAGCTTTCTTT. Residues: CASSEVQGMSTEAFF.

CDR3 region: CASSLGVRGAYEQYF. CDR3 nucleotide sequence: TGTGCCAGCAGCTTAGGTGTCAGGGGGGCCTACGAGCAGTACTTC. V is TRBV11-2 and J is TRBJ2-7, with a possible D match to TRBD1 (7 bases). V lost 1 base and J lost 2, with 12 bases in between. The germline CDR1 and CDR2 sequences are SGHAT and FQNNGV. The CDR3 consists of 15 residues.

This rearrangement joins TRBV6-1 to TRBJ2-7; possible D gene TRBD1, 6 bases. Germline values: CDR1 MNHNS, CDR2 SASEGT. Deletions cut 6 bases from V and 5 bases from J, with 17 bases between. The CDR3 runs to 14 residues. The CDR3 is CASRPGTIGNEQYF. CDR3 bases: TGTGCCAGCAGACCCGGGACAATTGGGAACGAGCAGTACTTC.

The chain carries TRBV18 and TRBJ1-5; 7 bases agree with TRBD1. CDR1 and CDR2 from the germline V gene are KGHSH and LQKENI. The ends lost 8 bases at V and 4 bases at J; junction bases unmatched: 8. This CDR3 comprises 14 residues. CDR3 nucleotides: TGTGCCAGCGCCAGGGGGTCTAGTAATCAGCCCCAGCATTTT. It translates to CASARGSSNQPQHF.

V and J are TRBV27 and TRBJ2-3, with 11 bases that match TRBD2. The CDR3 spans 14 residues. The J segment lost 4 bases and the V segment lost 10 bases, leaving 7 bases of the junction unmatched. Germline V gene sequence: CDR1 MNHEY, CDR2 SMNVEV (reference sequence). The CDR3 DNA reads TGTGCCACCCTTAGCGGGGGGGCCCCAGATACGCAGTATTTT. It codes for CATLSGGAPDTQYF.